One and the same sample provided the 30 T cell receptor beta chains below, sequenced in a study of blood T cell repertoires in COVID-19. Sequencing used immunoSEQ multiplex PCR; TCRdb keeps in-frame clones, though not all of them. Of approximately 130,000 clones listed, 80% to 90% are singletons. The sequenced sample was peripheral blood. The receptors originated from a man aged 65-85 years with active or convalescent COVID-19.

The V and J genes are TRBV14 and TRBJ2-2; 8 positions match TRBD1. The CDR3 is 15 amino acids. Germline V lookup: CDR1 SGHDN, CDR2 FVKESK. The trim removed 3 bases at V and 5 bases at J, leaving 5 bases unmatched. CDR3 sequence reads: CASSQDRAWTGELFF. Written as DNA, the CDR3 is TGTGCCAGCAGCCAGGACAGGGCGTGGACCGGGGAGCTGTTTTTT.

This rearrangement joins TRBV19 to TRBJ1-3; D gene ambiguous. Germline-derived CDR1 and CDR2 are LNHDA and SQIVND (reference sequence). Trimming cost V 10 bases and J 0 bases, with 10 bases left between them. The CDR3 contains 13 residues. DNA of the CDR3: TGTGCCACAGGTCTCCCCTCTGGAAACACCATATATTTT. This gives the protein CATGLPSGNTIYF.

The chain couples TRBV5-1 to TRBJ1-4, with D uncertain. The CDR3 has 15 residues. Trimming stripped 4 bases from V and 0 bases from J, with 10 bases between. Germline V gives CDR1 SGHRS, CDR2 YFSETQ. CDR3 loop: CASSVSIATNEKLFF. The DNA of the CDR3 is TGCGCCAGCAGCGTCAGTATTGCAACTAATGAAAAACTGTTTTTT. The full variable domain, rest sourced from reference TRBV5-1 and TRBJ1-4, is KAGVTQTPRYLIKTRGQQVTLSCSPISGHRSVSWYQQTPGQGLQFLFEYFSETQRNKGNFPGRFSGRQFSNSRSEMNVSTLELGDSALYLCASSVSIATNEKLFFGSGTQLSVL.

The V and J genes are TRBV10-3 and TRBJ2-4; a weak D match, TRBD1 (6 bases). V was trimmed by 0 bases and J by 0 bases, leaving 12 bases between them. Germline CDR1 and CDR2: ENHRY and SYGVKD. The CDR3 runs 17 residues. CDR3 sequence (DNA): TGTGCCATCAGTGAGTCGATGACAGGTGGAGCCAAAAACATTCAGTACTTC. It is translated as CAISESMTGGAKNIQYF.

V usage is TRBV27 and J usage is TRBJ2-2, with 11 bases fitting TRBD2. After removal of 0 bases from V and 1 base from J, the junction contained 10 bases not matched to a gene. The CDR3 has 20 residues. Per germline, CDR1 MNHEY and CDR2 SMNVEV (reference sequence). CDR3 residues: CASSLSWLAGGRGNTGELFF. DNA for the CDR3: TGTGCCAGCAGTTTATCTTGGCTAGCGGGAGGCCGAGGGAACACCGGGGAGCTGTTTTTT.

In DNA, the CDR3 is TGTGCCAGCAGTTTAGAGGCGCGGGGCGATCAGCCCCAGCATTTT. This gives the protein CASSLEARGDQPQHF. This rearrangement joins TRBV28 to TRBJ1-5, with D possibly TRBD1 on 5 matching bases. The length of the CDR3 is 15 residues. Germline V CDR1 and CDR2: MDHEN, SYDVKM. Trimming shortened V by 2 bases and J by 5 bases, and 13 bases separated the two germline ends.

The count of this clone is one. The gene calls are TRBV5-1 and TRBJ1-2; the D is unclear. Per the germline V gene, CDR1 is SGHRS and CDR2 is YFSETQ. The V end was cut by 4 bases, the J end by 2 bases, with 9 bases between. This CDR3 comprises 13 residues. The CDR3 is CASSPDWNYGYTF. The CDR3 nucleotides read TGCGCCAGCAGCCCCGACTGGAACTATGGCTACACCTTC.

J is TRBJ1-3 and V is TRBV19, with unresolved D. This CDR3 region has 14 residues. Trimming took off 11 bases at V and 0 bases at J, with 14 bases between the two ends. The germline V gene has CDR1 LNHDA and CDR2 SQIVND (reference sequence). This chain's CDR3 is CAFDGRDSGNTIYF. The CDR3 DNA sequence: TGTGCCTTCGACGGGAGGGACTCTGGAAACACCATATATTTT.

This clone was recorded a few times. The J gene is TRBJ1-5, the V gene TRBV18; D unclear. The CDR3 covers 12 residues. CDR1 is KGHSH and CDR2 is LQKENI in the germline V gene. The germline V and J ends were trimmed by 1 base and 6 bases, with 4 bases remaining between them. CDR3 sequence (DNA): TGTGCCAGCTCACCACGAGGTCAGCCCCAGCATTTT. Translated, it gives CASSPRGQPQHF.

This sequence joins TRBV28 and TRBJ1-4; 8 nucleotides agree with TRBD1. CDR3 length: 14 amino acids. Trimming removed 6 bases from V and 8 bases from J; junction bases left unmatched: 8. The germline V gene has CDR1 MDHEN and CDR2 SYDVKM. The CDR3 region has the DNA TGTGCCAGCAGCAAGACAGGGGTCAGGGAAAAACTGTTTTTT. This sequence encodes CASSKTGVREKLFF. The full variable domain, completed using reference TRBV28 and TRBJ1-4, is DVKVTQSSRYLVKRTGEKVFLECVQDMDHENMFWYRQDPGLGLRLIYFSYDVKMKEKGDIPEGYSVSREKKERFSLILESASTNQTSMYLCASSKTGVREKLFFGSGTQLSVL.

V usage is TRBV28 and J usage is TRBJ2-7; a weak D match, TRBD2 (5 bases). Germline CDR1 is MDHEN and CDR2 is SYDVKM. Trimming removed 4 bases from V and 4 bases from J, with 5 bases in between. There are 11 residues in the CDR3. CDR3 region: CASSWRYEQYF. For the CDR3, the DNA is TGTGCCAGCAGTTGGAGGTACGAGCAGTACTTC.

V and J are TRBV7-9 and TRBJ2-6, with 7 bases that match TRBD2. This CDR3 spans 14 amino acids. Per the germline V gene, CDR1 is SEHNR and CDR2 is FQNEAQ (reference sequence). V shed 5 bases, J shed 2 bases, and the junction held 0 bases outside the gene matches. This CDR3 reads CASSGGAGANVLTF. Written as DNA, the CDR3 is TGTGCCAGCAGCGGGGGGGCTGGGGCCAACGTCCTGACTTTC.

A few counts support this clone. The CDR3 spells CASRQGFGELFF. CDR3 DNA sequence: TGTGCCAGCAGGCAGGGATTTGGGGAGCTGTTTTTT. This chain uses TRBV2 with TRBJ2-2; D might be TRBD1 (5 bases). V was clipped by 6 bases and J by 8 bases, with 10 bases between them. Germline V gene sequence: CDR1 SNHLY, CDR2 FYNNEI. This CDR3 is built from 12 residues.

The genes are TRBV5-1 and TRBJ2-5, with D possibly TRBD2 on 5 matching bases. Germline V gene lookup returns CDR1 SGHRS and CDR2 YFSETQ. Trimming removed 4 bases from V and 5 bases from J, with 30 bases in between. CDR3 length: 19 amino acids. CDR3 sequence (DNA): TGCGCCAGCAGCCTAACGGGCCCCGATATGCACGGACTGGGGGAGACCCAGTACTTC. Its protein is CASSLTGPDMHGLGETQYF.

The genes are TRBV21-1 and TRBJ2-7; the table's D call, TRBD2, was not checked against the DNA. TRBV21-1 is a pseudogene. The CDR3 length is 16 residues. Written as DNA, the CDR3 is TGTGCCAGCCAAAGGATGGGGACTAGCGGTTCCTACGAGCAGTACTTC. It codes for CASQRMGTSGSYEQYF.

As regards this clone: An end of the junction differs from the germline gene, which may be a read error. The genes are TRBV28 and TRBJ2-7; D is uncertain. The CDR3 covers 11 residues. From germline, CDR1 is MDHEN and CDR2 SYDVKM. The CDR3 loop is CASRSSHEQYF. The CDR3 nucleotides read TGTGCCAGCAGAAGCTCCCACGAGCAGTACTTC.

Here the CDR3 reads CASKGLAGLEQYF. The CDR3 nucleotides are TGTGCCAGCAAGGGACTAGCGGGATTGGAGCAGTACTTC. The V and J genes are TRBV25-1 and TRBJ2-7; 13 nucleotides align to TRBD2. V lost 7 bases and J lost 7; bases outside the gene matches: 4. This CDR3 region has 13 residues. The V gene's germline CDR1 is MGHDK and CDR2 SYGVNS.

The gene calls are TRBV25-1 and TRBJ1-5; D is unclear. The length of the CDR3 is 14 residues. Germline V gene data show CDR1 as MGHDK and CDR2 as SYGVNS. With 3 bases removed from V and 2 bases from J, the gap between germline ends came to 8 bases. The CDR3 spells CASSDSGGNQPQHF. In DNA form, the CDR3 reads TGTGCCAGCAGTGATTCGGGAGGCAATCAGCCCCAGCATTTT.

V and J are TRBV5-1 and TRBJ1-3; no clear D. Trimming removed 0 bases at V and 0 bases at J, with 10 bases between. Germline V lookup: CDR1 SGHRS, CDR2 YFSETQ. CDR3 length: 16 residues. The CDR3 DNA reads TGCGCCAGCAGCTTGGCCGGGATACCCTCTGGAAACACCATATATTTT. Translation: CASSLAGIPSGNTIYF.

The CDR3 DNA is TGTGCCACCAGTGAGTGGCAGGGTAGCACAGATACGCAGTATTTT. Translation gives CATSEWQGSTDTQYF. This chain connects TRBV24-1 to TRBJ2-3; TRBD1 is a possible D gene (5 bases). Germline assignment: CDR1 KGHDR and CDR2 SFDVKD. V shed 4 bases and J shed 0 bases, with 10 bases lying between them. The CDR3 contains 15 residues.

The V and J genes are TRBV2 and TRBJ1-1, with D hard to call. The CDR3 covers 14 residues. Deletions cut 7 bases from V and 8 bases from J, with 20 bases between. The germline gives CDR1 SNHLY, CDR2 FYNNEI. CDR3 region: CASNDREGSQEAFF. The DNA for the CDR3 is TGTGCCAGCAATGACCGCGAGGGCAGTCAGGAAGCTTTCTTT.

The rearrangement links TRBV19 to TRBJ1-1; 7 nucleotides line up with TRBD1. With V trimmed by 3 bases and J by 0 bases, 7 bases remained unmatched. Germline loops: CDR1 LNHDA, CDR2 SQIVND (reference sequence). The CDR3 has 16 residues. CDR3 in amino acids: CASSIRRDRVNTEAFF. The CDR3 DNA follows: TGTGCCAGTAGTATCCGCCGGGACAGAGTGAACACTGAAGCTTTCTTT.

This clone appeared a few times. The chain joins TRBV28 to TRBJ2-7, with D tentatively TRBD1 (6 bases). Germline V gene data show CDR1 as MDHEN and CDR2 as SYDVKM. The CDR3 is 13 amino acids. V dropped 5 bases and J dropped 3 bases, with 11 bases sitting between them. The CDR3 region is CASSPGHIYEQYF. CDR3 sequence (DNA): TGTGCCAGCAGTCCGGGACACATCTACGAGCAGTACTTC.

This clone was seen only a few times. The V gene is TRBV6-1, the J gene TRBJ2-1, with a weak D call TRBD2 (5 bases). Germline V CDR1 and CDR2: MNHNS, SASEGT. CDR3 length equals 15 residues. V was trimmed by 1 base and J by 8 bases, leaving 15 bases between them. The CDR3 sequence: CASSEDRGRFDEQFF. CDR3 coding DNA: TGTGCCAGCAGTGAAGACCGGGGAAGGTTCGATGAGCAGTTCTTC.

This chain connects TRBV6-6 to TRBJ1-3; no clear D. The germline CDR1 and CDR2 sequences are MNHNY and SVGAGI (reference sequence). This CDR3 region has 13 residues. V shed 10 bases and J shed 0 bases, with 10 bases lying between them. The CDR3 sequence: CATSGVSGNTIYF. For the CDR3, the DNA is TGTGCCACCTCCGGGGTCTCTGGAAACACCATATATTTT.

The CDR3 protein is CASSWGGNKRTGNTEAFF. In nucleotides, the CDR3 is TGCGCCAGCAGCTGGGGCGGCAACAAAAGGACGGGGAACACTGAAGCTTTCTTT. J is TRBJ1-1 and V is TRBV5-1; tentatively, D is TRBD1 (5 bases). The CDR3 has 18 residues. The V end was cut by 3 bases, the J end by 1 base, with 22 bases between. CDR1 and CDR2 (germline): SGHRS, YFSETQ.

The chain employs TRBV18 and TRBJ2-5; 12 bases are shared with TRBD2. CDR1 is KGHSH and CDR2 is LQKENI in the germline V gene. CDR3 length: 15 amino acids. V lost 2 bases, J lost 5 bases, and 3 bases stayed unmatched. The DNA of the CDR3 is TGTGCCAGCTCACCAAGGCTAGCGGGAGGGGAGACCCAGTACTTC. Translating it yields CASSPRLAGGETQYF.

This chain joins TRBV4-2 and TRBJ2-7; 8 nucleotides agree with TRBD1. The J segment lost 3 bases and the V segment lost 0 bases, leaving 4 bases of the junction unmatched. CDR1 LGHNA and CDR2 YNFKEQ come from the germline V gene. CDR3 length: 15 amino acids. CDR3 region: CASSQDGTGDYEQYF. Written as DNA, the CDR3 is TGTGCCAGCAGCCAAGATGGGACAGGTGACTACGAGCAGTACTTC.

CDR3 sequence reads: CASTPGRGLNTEAFF. The CDR3 region has the DNA TGTGCCAGCACCCCCGGAAGGGGGCTTAATACTGAAGCTTTCTTT. The rearrangement links TRBV28 to TRBJ1-1; 7 nucleotides match TRBD1. Germline trimming cut 7 bases from V and 5 bases from J; bases unmatched to any gene: 13. The CDR3 totals 15 residues. CDR1 is MDHEN and CDR2 is SYDVKM in the germline V gene.

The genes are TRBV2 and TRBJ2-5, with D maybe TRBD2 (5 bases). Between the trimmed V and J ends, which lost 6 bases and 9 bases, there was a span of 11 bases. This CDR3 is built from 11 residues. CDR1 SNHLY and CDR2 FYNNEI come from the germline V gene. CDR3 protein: CASREGGSQYF. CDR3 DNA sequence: TGTGCCAGCAGAGAGGGTGGGTCCCAGTACTTC.